The T cell receptor beta chain under discussion was sequenced for a study of technical replicates of blood from several donors. Germline V lookup: CDR1 SGHTA, CDR2 FQGNSA. The CDR3 contains 14 residues. The V gene lost 0 bases and the J gene lost 5 bases, with 11 bases spanning the gap. The data were produced by immunoSEQ multiplex PCR, yet TCRdb's version contains in-frame clones alone and is incomplete. The repertoire holds tens of thousands of clones, almost 97% seen once, with about 0.39% in the top ten. This chain connects TRBV7-2 to TRBJ2-7; D perhaps matches TRBD2 (6 bases). The sample taken for sequencing was T cells isolated from PBMCs. The sequence derives from a human donor in good health. The CDR3: CASSLAGGPHEQYF. The CDR3 DNA reads as TGTGCCAGCAGCTTAGCGGGAGGTCCCCACGAGCAGTACTTC.